This is a list of T cell receptor beta chains from one sample in a study of blood T cell repertoires in COVID-19. Clones were read by immunoSEQ multiplex PCR, and TCRdb kept only the in-frame ones, dropping some. The repertoire holds tens of thousands of clones, with approximately 88% as singletons. The sample was peripheral blood. These receptor sequences come from a woman in her 40s with acute or convalescent COVID-19. CDR3s include the opening cysteine and the closing phenylalanine or tryptophan.

>TRBV30
CAWSGDSYEQYF
>TRBV28
CASDYPGGNTIYF
>TRBV27
CASSFRDRSEQYF
>TRBV3-1/TRBV3-2
CASSHGDRVTDTQYF
>TRBV2
CARVDRYNEQFF
>TRBV28
CASSPPSGGFNEQFF
>TRBV2
CASSEAESGARFYDEQFF
>TRBV5-5
CASSSHPRTGLAGVQETQYF
>TRBV2
CASSGGHPNSGNTIYF
>TRBV19
CASSPRTGYGNTIYF
>TRBV16
CASSQSGQNYGYTF
>TRBV3-1/TRBV3-2
CASSQAGIGYGYTF
>TRBV19
CASRRQRRVGNTIYF
>TRBV27
CASSPPGVAGGARDEQFF
>TRBV4-1
CASSHDIAGWSSYEQYF
>TRBV7-9
CASRPGTVVSYEQYF
>TRBV9
CASSVSPGVNTEAFF
>TRBV7-2
CASSRSGQGPERGNTIYF
>TRBV11-2
CASSGGPGNQPQHF
>TRBV2
CASSDGGNQETQYF
>TRBV6-5
CASTEASGSTDTQYF
>TRBV14
CASSEQGGMSPLHF
>TRBV4-1
CASSQDPGVDNEQFF
>TRBV19
CASSILGGTGELFF
>TRBV28
CASRPGQLNYGYTF
>TRBV19
CASKEGAWGYTF
>TRBV28
CASSPNRVAYTQYF
>TRBV6-1
CASSEARGSHEQYF
>TRBV19
CASIPDSSYMNTEAFF
>TRBV27
CAIGTSGYEQYF
>TRBV28
CASSPWTADNEKLFF
>TRBV28
CASSFSRGSYEQYF
>TRBV4-1
CASTAGPPGPAYISGNEQFF
>TRBV7-9
CASSAGISYEQYF
>TRBV5-1
CASSLVGGINTEAFF
>TRBV28
CASGSSGWTGSYEQYF
>TRBV6-1
CASRGLRDANTEAFF
>TRBV2
CASSEAHGQLQETQYF
>TRBV6-1
CASSEWWSTANQPQHF
>TRBV2
CASSLDRDTEAFF
>TRBV7-3
CASSLGWQGQETQYF
>TRBV13
CASSSLQGRAKNIQYF
>TRBV9
CASSAEGSGSPLHF
>TRBV1
CTSRTGTSGYNEQFF
>TRBV29-1
CSVLGVDSNQPQHF
>TRBV7-9
CASSLGTNRYNEQFF
>TRBV29-1
CSGHRLDYGYTF
>TRBV7-8
CASSLAERQGYNEQFF
>TRBV12-3/TRBV12-4
CASPIGVVTEAFF
>TRBV2
CASRSRGILNTEAFF
>TRBV11-2
CASSSRLVTSGSSYEQYF
>TRBV7-2
CASSLASGGGQTQYF
>TRBV6-6
CASGGFRDTQYF
>TRBV5-1
CASTFGGGGNYGYTF
>TRBV10-3
CAISESGARGITNYGYTF
>TRBV19
CASSIGQGVGGELFF
>TRBV25-1
CASSLTGGKVKQYF
>TRBV5-6
CASSTSGLREGQYF
>TRBV28
CAVRDSWNTEAFF